The entry below describes one T cell receptor (beta chain). The data belong to a study of blood T cells in healthy people across ages. Combining a sample-barcoded 5' primer with a J-beta primer mix, a second PCR ran for about 7 to 12 cycles. TCRdb itself ran the 5' RACE reads through MiXCR, one entry per CDR3 protein. The data show fewer than 950,000 distinct CDR3 sequences, about 36% seen once. The CDR3 length is 13 residues. CDR1 is LGHDT, CDR2 YNNKEL, per germline (reference sequence). The V call is TRBV3-1, the J call TRBJ2-5, with D hard to call. Gene TRBJ2-7 matches the end of the DNA better, so the J call may be wrong. Sample: blood. The TCR originated in a young man in good health. This chain's CDR3 is CASSQGAQNEQYF. CDR3 bases: TGTGCCAGCAGCCAAGGAGCCCAGAACGAGCAGTACTTC.